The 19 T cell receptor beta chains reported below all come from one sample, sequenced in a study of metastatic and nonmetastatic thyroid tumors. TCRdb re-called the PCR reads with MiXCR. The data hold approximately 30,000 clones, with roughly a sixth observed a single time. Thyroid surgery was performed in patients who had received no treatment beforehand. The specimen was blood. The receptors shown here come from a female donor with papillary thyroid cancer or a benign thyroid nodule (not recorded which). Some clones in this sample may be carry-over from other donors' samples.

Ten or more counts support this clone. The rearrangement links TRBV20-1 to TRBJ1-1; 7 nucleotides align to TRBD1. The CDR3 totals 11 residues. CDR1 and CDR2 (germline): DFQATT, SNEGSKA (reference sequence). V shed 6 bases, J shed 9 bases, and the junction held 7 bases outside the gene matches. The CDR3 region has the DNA TGCAGTGCACCGGACAGGCGGCAAGCTTTCTTT. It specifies CSAPDRRQAFF.

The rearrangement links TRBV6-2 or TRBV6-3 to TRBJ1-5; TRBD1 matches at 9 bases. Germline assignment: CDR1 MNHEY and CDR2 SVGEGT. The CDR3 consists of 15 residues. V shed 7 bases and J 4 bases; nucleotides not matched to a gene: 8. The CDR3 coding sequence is TGTGCCAGCATGAGGGACAGGGTGGGGAATCAGCCCCAGCATTTT. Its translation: CASMRDRVGNQPQHF.

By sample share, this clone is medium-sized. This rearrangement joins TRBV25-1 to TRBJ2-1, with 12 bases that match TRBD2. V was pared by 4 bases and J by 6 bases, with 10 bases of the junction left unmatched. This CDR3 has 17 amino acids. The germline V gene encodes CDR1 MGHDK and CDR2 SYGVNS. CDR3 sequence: CASSAPSGRASGNEQFF. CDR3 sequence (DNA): TGTGCCAGCAGTGCCCCTAGCGGGAGGGCCTCTGGCAATGAGCAGTTCTTC.

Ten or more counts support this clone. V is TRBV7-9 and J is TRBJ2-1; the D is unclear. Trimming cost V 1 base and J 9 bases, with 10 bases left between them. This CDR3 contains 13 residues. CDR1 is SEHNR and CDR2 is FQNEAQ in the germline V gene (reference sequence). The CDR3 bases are TGTGCCAGCAGCTTAGGAGTGACCGGTGAGCAGTTCTTC. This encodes CASSLGVTGEQFF.

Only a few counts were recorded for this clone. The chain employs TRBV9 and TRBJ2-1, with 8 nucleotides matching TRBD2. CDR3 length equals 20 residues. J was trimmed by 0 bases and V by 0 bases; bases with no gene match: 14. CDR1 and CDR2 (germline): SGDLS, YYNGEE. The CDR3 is CASSVGGGRTSGSSYNEQFF. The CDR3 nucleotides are TGTGCCAGCAGCGTAGGAGGGGGACGTACTAGCGGCAGCTCCTACAATGAGCAGTTCTTC.

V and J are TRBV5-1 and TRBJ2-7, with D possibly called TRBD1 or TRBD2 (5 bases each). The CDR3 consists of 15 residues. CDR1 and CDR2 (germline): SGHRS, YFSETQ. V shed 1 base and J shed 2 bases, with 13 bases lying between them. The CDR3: CASSLKVRDPYEQYF. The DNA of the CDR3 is TGCGCCAGCAGCTTGAAGGTCAGGGACCCCTACGAGCAGTACTTC.

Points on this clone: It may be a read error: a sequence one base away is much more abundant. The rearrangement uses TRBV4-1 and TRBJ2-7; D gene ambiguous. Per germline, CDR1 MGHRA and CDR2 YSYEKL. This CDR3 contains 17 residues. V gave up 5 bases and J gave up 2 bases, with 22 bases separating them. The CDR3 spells CASSGLFLGSSTYEQYF. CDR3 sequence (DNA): TGCGCCAGCAGCGGCCTGTTTCTGGGTTCCAGTACCTACGAGCAGTACTTC.

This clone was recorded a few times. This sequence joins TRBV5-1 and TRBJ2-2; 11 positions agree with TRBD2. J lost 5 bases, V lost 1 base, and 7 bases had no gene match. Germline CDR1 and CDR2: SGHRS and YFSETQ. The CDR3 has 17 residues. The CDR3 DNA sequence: TGCGCCAGCAGCTTGAGCCCTAGCGGGGGGTCGACCGGGGAGCTGTTTTTT. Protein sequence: CASSLSPSGGSTGELFF.

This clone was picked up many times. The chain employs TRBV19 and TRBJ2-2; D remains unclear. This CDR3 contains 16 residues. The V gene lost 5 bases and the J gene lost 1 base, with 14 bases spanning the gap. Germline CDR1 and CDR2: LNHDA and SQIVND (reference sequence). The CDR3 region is CASSRVSSLNTGELFF. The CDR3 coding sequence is TGTGCCAGTAGTCGTGTTTCCTCGTTGAACACCGGGGAGCTGTTTTTT.

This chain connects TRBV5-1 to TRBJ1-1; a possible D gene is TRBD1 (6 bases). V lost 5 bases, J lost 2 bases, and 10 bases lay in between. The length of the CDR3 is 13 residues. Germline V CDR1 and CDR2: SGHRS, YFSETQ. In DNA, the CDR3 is TGCGCCAGCAGGCAGGGGTATAACACTGAAGCTTTCTTT. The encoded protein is CASRQGYNTEAFF.

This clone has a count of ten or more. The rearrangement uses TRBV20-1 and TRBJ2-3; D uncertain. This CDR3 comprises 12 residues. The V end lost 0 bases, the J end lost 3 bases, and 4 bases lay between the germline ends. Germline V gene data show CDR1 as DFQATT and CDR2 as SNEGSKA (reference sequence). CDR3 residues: CSARDRTDTQYF. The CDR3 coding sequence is TGCAGTGCTAGAGATAGAACAGATACGCAGTATTTT.

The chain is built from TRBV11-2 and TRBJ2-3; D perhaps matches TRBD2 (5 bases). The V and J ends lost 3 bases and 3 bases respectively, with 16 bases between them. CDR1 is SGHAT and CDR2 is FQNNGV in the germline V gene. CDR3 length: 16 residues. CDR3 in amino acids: CASSFGSGIATDTQYF. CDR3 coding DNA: TGTGCCAGCAGCTTTGGGTCCGGGATAGCAACAGATACGCAGTATTTT. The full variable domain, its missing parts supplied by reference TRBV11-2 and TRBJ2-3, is EAGVAQSPRYKIIEKRQSVAFWCNPISGHATLYWYQQILGQGPKLLIQFQNNGVVDDSQLPKDRFSAERLKGVDSTLKIQPAKLEDSAVYLCASSFGSGIATDTQYFGPGTRLTVL.

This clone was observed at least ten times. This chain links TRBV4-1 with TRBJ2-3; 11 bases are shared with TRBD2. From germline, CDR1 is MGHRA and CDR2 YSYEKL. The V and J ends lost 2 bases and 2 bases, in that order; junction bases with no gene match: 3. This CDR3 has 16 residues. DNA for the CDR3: TGCGCCAGCAGCCAAACGACTAGCGGGATCACAGATACGCAGTATTTT. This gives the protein CASSQTTSGITDTQYF.

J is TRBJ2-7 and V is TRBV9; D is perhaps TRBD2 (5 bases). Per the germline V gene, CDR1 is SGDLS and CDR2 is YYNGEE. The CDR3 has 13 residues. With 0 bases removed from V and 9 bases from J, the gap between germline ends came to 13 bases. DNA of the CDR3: TGTGCCAGCAGCGTAGACGGGATCTCTGCGCAGTACTTC. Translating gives CASSVDGISAQYF.

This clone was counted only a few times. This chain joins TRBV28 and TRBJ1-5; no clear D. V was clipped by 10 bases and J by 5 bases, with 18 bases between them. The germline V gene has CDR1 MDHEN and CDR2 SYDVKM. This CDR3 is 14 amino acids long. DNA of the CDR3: TGTGCCAACTCGAGATTGCGGAGGGATCAGCCCCAGCATTTT. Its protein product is CANSRLRRDQPQHF.

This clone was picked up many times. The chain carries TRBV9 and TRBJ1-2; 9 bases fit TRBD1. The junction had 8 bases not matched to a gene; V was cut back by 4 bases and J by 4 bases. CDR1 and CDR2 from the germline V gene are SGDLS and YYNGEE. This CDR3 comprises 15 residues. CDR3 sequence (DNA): TGTGCCAGCAGCCCCGGACAGGGGTCAGTCTATGGCTACACCTTC. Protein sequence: CASSPGQGSVYGYTF. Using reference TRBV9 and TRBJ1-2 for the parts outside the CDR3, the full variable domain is DSGVTQTPKHLITATGQRVTLRCSPRSGDLSVYWYQQSLDQGLQFLIQYYNGEERAKGNILERFSAQQFPDLHSELNLSSLELGDSALYFCASSPGQGSVYGYTFGSGTRLTVV.

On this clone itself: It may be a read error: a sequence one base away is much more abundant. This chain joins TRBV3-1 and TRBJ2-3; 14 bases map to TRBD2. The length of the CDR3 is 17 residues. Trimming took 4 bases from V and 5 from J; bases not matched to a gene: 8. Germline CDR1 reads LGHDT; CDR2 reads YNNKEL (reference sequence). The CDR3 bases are TGTGCCAGCAGCCGCCCCGGACTAGCGGGAGGAGGAGATACGCAGTATTTT. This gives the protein CASSRPGLAGGGDTQYF.

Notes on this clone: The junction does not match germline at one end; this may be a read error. The CDR3 region has the DNA TGTGCCAGCAGTGAAAGGATGGGAGGCGAGCAGCACTTT. Protein: CASSERMGGEQHF. This chain uses TRBV6-1 with TRBJ2-7; a weak D match, TRBD2 (6 bases). This CDR3 region has 13 residues. Germline V gene sequence: CDR1 MNHNS, CDR2 SASEGT.

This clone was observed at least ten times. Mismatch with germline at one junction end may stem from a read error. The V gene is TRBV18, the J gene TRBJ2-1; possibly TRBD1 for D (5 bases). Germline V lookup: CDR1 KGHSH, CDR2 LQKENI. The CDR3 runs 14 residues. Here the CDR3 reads CASTPETADNEQFF. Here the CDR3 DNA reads TGTGCCAGCACACCAGAGACAGCCGACAATGAGCAGTTCTTC.